This T cell receptor beta chain was sequenced for a study of OX40 agonist ivuxolimab in advanced cancers. The wider study: Patients were treated with ivuxolimab, an agonistic anti-OX40 (CD134) antibody. General study points: Nonresponders included some who also had low normalized T-cell clonal expansion.

Between the trimmed V and J ends, which lost 0 bases and 2 bases, there was a span of 6 bases. CDR1 and CDR2 from the germline V gene are LGHNA and YSLEER. The CDR3 length is 14 residues. A remark on this clone: The target antigen is unknown.

Sequenced by immunoSEQ multiplex PCR; TCRdb stores in-frame clones only, minus some. The data show approximately 82,000 clones, approximately 87% seen once. The chain carries TRBV4-3 and TRBJ2-3; no clear D. The sequences come from CD4+ or CD8+ T cells sorted from blood, collected in a trial of the OX40 agonist ivuxolimab. This TCR was recovered from an adult with an advanced solid tumor such as melanoma, head and neck, liver or kidney cancer. The CDR3 is CASSQDRFTDTQYF. For the CDR3, the DNA is TGCGCCAGCAGCCAAGATCGTTTCACAGATACGCAGTATTTT.